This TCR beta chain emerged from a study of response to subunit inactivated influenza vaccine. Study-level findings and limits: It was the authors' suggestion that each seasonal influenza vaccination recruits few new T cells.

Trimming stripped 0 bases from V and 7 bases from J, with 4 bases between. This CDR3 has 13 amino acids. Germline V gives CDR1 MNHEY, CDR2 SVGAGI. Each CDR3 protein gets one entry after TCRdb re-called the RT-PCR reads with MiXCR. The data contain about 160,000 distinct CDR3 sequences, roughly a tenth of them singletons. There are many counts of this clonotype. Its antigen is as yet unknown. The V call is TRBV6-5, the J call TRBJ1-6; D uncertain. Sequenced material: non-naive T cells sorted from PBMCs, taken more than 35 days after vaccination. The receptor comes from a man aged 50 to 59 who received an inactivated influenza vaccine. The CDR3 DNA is TGTGCCAGCAGTTACTCGACGAATTCACCCCTCCACTTT. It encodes CASSYSTNSPLHF.